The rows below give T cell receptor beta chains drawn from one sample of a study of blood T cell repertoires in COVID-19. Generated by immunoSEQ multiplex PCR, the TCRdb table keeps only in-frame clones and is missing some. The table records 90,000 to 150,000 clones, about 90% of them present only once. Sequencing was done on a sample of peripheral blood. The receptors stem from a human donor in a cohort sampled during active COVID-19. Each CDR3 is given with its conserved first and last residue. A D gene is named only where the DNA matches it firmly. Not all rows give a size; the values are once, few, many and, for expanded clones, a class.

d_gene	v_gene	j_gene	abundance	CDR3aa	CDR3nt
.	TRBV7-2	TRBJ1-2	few	CASTRETYLGYTF	TGTGCCAGCACCCGGGAGACCTACTTGGGCTACACCTTC
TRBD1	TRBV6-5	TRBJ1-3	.	CASRIGQGAGNTIYF	TGTGCCAGCAGGATTGGACAGGGTGCTGGAAACACCATATATTTT
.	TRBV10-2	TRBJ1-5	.	CASSESRGSPQHF	TGCGCCAGCAGTGAGTCTCGGGGGTCTCCCCAGCATTTT
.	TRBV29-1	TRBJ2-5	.	CSVAAEGTLETQYF	TGCAGCGTTGCGGCGGAGGGGACTCTGGAGACCCAGTACTTC
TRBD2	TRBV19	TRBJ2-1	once	CASNPGSGRPYNEQFF	TGTGCCAGTAATCCCGGGAGCGGGAGGCCCTACAATGAGCAGTTCTTC
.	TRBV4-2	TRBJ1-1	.	CASSQRQDHTEAFF	TGTGCCAGCAGCCAGAGACAGGACCACACTGAAGCTTTCTTT
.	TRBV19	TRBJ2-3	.	CASRTDWADTQYF	TGTGCCAGTCGGACAGACTGGGCAGATACGCAGTATTTT
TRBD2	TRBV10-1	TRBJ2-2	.	CASSRTSGMTRGELFF	TGCGCCAGCAGCCGGACTAGCGGGATGACTCGCGGGGAGCTGTTTTTT
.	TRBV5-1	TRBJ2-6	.	CASSTAGASSGANVLTF	TGCGCCAGCAGCACCGCGGGGGCCAGCTCTGGGGCCAACGTCCTGACTTTC
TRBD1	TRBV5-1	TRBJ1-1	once	CASSLGTGNTEAFF	TGCGCCAGCAGCTTGGGGACAGGGAACACTGAAGCTTTCTTT
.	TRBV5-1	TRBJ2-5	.	CASSLYSAYSETQYF	TGCGCCAGCAGCTTGTATAGCGCGTATTCGGAGACCCAGTACTTC
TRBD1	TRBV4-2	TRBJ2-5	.	CASSQDKGALTGTQYF	TGTGCCAGCAGCCAAGACAAGGGGGCGCTGACCGGGACCCAGTACTTC
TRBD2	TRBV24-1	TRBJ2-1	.	CATSDPSGSGGAEEQFF	TGTGCCACCAGTGACCCTTCGGGTAGCGGGGGGGCGGAGGAGCAGTTCTTC
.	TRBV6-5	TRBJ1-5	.	CASSSDRSGNQPQHF	TGTGCCAGCAGTTCGGACAGATCAGGCAATCAGCCCCAGCATTTT
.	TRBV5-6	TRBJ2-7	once	CASSFSRYEQYF	TGTGCCAGCAGCTTCTCGAGGTACGAGCAGTACTTC
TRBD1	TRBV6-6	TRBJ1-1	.	CASSYIQGGPPEAFF	TGTGCCAGCAGTTACATACAGGGGGGTCCCCCTGAAGCTTTCTTT
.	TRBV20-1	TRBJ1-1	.	CTGVMNTEAFF	TGCACAGGTGTAATGAACACTGAAGCTTTCTTT
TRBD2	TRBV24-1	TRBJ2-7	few	CATSPSGGLSYEQYF	TGTGCCACCAGTCCGAGCGGGGGCCTCTCCTACGAGCAGTACTTC
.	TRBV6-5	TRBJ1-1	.	CASNDRGEAFF	TGTGCCAGCAACGATCGTGGCGAAGCTTTCTTT
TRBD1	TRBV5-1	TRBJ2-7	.	CASSSGQGPYEQYF	TGCGCCAGCAGCTCCGGACAGGGCCCCTACGAGCAGTACTTC
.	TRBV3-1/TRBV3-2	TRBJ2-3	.	CASSQGETYTDTQYF	TGTGCCAGCAGCCAGGGAGAGACTTACACAGATACGCAGTATTTT
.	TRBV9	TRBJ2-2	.	CASSVGQGRTGELFF	TGTGCCAGCAGCGTAGGTCAGGGTCGCACCGGGGAGCTGTTTTTT
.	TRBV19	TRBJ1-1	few	CASSIGRVNTEAFF	TGTGCCAGTAGTATTGGCAGGGTTAACACTGAAGCTTTCTTT
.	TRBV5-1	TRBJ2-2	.	CASSLDPGLTGELFF	TGCGCCAGCAGCTTGGATCCAGGGCTGACCGGGGAGCTGTTTTTT
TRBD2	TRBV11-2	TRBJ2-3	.	CASSLVGGWSDTQYF	TGTGCCAGCAGCTTAGTGGGGGGGTGGTCTGATACGCAGTATTTT
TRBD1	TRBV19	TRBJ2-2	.	CASSKGQIGTGELFF	TGTGCCAGTAGTAAGGGACAGATCGGCACCGGGGAGCTGTTTTTT
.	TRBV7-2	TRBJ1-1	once	CASSLQKNTEAFF	TGTGCCAGCAGCTTACAGAAGAACACTGAAGCTTTCTTT
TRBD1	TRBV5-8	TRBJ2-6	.	CASSSDRGFGANVLTF	TGTGCCAGCAGCTCAGACAGGGGATTTGGGGCCAACGTCCTGACTTTC
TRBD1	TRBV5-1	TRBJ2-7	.	CASSLARTGEQYF	TGCGCCAGCAGCTTGGCTCGGACAGGCGAGCAGTACTTC
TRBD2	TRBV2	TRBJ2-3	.	CASSPGTSGAPDTQYF	TGTGCCAGCAGTCCCGGGACTAGCGGCGCTCCAGATACGCAGTATTTT
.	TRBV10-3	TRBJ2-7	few	CAISDPGHLSYEQYF	TGTGCCATCAGTGACCCGGGACACTTATCCTACGAGCAGTACTTC
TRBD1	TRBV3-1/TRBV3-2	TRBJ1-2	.	CASSRILGQGASNYGYTF	TGTGCCAGCAGCCGGATCCTCGGACAGGGGGCCAGTAACTATGGCTACACCTTC
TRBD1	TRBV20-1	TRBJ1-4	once	CSASRGHITNEKLFF	TGCAGTGCTAGTAGGGGGCATATAACTAATGAAAAACTGTTTTTT
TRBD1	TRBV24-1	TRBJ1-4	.	CATSDPGTGGETNEKLFF	TGTGCCACCAGTGATCCCGGGACAGGGGGCGAGACTAATGAAAAACTGTTTTTT
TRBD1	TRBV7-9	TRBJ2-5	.	CASSDRGTGGQETQYF	TGTGCCAGCAGCGACCGGGGGACAGGGGGCCAAGAGACCCAGTACTTC
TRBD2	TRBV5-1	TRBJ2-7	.	CASTGGGRASYEQYF	TGCGCCAGCACCGGGGGCGGGAGGGCGTCCTACGAGCAGTACTTC
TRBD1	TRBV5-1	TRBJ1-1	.	CASSARTGKMNTEAFF	TGCGCCAGCAGCGCAAGGACAGGGAAGATGAACACTGAAGCTTTCTTT
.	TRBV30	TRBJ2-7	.	CAWSVVVVGSEQYF	TGTGCCTGGAGTGTCGTAGTGGTAGGGAGCGAGCAGTACTTC
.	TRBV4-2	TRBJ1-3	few	CASSQDQSGSGNTIYF	TGTGCCAGCAGCCAAGATCAATCAGGGTCTGGAAACACCATATATTTT
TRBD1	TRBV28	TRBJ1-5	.	CASKKGQGGRSNQPQHF	TGTGCCAGCAAGAAGGGACAGGGAGGTCGAAGCAATCAGCCCCAGCATTTT
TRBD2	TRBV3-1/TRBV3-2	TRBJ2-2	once	CASSPIGRVSNTGELFF	TGTGCCAGCAGCCCCATCGGGAGGGTGTCGAACACCGGGGAGCTGTTTTTT
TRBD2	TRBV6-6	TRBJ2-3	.	CASSPRRLAGVTDTQYF	TGTGCCAGCAGTCCGAGAAGACTAGCGGGAGTCACAGATACGCAGTATTTT
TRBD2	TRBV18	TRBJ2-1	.	CASSPFTARGNYNEQFF	TGTGCCAGCTCACCATTCACCGCGCGGGGGAATTACAATGAGCAGTTCTTC
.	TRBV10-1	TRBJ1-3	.	CASTPGEHSSGNTIYF	TGCGCCAGCACCCCCGGGGAACATAGCTCTGGAAACACCATATATTTT
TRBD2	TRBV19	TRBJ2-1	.	CASSILSSGVDNEQFF	TGTGCCAGTAGTATCTTATCTAGCGGGGTGGATAATGAGCAGTTCTTC
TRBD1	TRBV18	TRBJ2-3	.	CASSPATGRTSTDTQYF	TGTGCCAGCTCACCAGCGACAGGGAGAACTAGCACAGATACGCAGTATTTT